This is a list of T cell receptor beta chains from one sample in a study of neurological immune-mediated disorders. From the 5' RACE reads, TCRdb called clonotypes with MiXCR, one entry per CDR3 protein. The sample yields tens of thousands of distinct CDR3 sequences, around 4.2% seen once. Sequences were obtained from PBMCs. These receptors were obtained from a man aged 25-45 years with multiple sclerosis. Each CDR3 is given with its conserved first and last residue. D genes are given only for firm matches. Not all rows give a size; the values are once, few, many and, for expanded clones, a class.

TRBV30,many,TRBJ2-1,17,TRBD2,CAWSVPAGGSSYNEQFF,TGTGCCTGGAGTGTACCGGCGGGGGGGAGCTCCTACAATGAGCAGTTCTTC
TRBV20-1,few,TRBJ2-3,16,TRBD2,CSANPILAASTDTQYF,TGCAGTGCTAACCCTATCCTAGCGGCTAGCACAGATACGCAGTATTTT
TRBV6-5,many,TRBJ2-3,15,TRBD1,CASSYSNRGPDTQYF,TGTGCCAGCAGTTACTCGAACAGGGGGCCAGATACGCAGTATTTT
TRBV7-2,few,TRBJ1-1,15,-,CASSLMGDWNTEAFF,TGTGCCAGCAGCTTAATGGGGGATTGGAACACTGAAGCTTTCTTT
TRBV20-1,many,TRBJ1-2,13,TRBD1,CSAKPGTGYGYTF,TGCAGTGCTAAACCCGGGACAGGGTATGGCTACACCTTC
TRBV5-1,many,TRBJ2-7,13,TRBD1,CASSMGQSYEQYF,TGCGCCAGCAGCATGGGACAGTCCTACGAGCAGTACTTC
TRBV6-1,many,TRBJ2-1,15,TRBD1,CASSNRDRGPVEQFF,TGTGCCAGCAGTAACCGGGACAGGGGGCCGGTTGAGCAGTTCTTC
TRBV20-1,many,TRBJ2-3,14,TRBD2,CSAREAGETDTQYF,TGCAGTGCTAGAGAAGCGGGGGAGACAGATACGCAGTATTTT
TRBV5-1,many,TRBJ2-1,14,-,CASRTGFQYNEQFF,TGCGCCAGCAGAACAGGGTTTCAGTACAATGAGCAGTTCTTC
TRBV10-3,few,TRBJ1-2,16,-,CAISEFIGGTNYGYTF,TGTGCCATCAGTGAGTTTATAGGCGGTACTAACTATGGCTACACCTTC
TRBV6-6,many,TRBJ1-1,12,TRBD1,CAVEGQAFEAFF,TGTGCTGTGGAGGGACAGGCTTTTGAAGCTTTCTTT
TRBV5-5,many,TRBJ2-5,16,TRBD1,CASSLWGTGRGETQYF,TGTGCCAGCAGCTTGTGGGGGACAGGGCGTGGAGAGACCCAGTACTTC
TRBV7-9,many,TRBJ1-1,15,-,CASSLGVGRGGEAFF,TGTGCCAGCAGCTTAGGGGTTGGCAGGGGTGGTGAAGCTTTCTTT
TRBV7-2,many,TRBJ2-1,13,-,CASSLGQNNEQFF,TGTGCCAGCAGCCTCGGACAGAACAATGAGCAGTTCTTC
TRBV7-6,many,TRBJ2-5,15,TRBD2,CASSPQAGGRETQYF,TGTGCCAGCAGCCCCCAGGCGGGGGGGCGAGAGACCCAGTACTTC
TRBV5-1,many,TRBJ1-1,14,-,CASSLAAGSTEAFF,TGCGCCAGCAGCTTGGCAGCTGGGAGCACTGAAGCTTTCTTT
TRBV5-1,many,TRBJ1-6,15,-,CASSSRTDLNSPLNF,TGCGCCAGCAGCTCGAGGACAGACCTAAATTCACCCCTCAACTTT
TRBV4-1,-,TRBJ1-2,13,-,CASSRDPSYGYTF,TGCGCCAGCAGCCGGGACCCTTCCTATGGCTACACCTTC